This T cell receptor beta chain is drawn from a study of T cells after posttransplantation cyclophosphamide. Busulfan-fludarabine conditioning, marrow transplant, and cyclophosphamide on days +3 and +4 were administered. Germline V lookup: CDR1 SGHTA, CDR2 FQGNSA. This CDR3 has 16 residues. The V segment lost 5 bases and the J segment 2 bases; nucleotides outside the gene matches: 4. TCRdb's copy holds only in-frame clones and misses some; the assay was immunoSEQ multiplex PCR. The table lists a few thousand clones, over 80% of them singletons. Specimen: CD4+ T cells sorted from blood, collected around 250 days after a stem cell transplant with posttransplant cyclophosphamide. This TCR was recovered from a male patient between 25 and 40 years old who received an allogeneic stem cell transplant from a related donor, was CMV-positive, and had no GVHD. Part of the T cells may come from the graft donor. The rearrangement joins TRBV7-2 to TRBJ2-5, with 14 bases lining up with TRBD2. CDR3 DNA: TGTGCCAGCAGCCTGACTAGCGGGAGGGGGCAAGAGACCCAGTACTTC. Its translation: CASSLTSGRGQETQYF.